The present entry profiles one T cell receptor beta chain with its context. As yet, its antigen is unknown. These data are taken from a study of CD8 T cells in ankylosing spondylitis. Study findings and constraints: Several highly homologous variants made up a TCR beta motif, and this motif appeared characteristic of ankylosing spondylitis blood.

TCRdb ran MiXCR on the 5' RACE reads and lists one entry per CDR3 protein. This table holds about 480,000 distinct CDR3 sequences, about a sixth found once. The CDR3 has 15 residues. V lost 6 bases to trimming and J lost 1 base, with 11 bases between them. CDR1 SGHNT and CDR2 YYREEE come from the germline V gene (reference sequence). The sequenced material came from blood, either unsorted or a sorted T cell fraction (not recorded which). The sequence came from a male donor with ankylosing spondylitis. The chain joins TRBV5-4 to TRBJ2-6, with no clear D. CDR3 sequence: CASTIGRSGANVLTF. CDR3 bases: TGTGCCAGCACCATTGGGCGGTCTGGGGCCAACGTCCTGACTTTC. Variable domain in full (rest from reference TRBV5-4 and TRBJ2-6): ETGVTQSPTHLIKTRGQQVTLRCSSQSGHNTVSWYQQALGQGPQFIFQYYREEENGRGNFPPRFSGLQFPNYSSELNVNALELDDSALYLCASTIGRSGANVLTFGAGSRLTVL.